The 26 T cell receptor beta chains given below trace back to one sample, sequenced in a study of blood T cell repertoires in COVID-19. The protocol was immunoSEQ multiplex PCR, while the TCRdb copy is restricted to in-frame clones and leaves out a portion. The data contain about 81,000 clones, about 84% of them singletons. Specimen: peripheral blood. The receptors here all came from a woman in her 70s with acute or convalescent COVID-19.

V usage is TRBV11-3 and J usage is TRBJ2-4, with 7 nucleotides matching TRBD2. The CDR3 has 15 amino acids. Germline values: CDR1 SGHNT, CDR2 YENEEA. Losses at the gene ends were 5 bases for V and 2 bases for J; bases not matched to a gene: 6. The CDR3 sequence: CASSPSAGPKNIQYF. The CDR3 nucleotides are TGTGCCAGCAGCCCATCAGCGGGACCCAAAAACATTCAGTACTTC.

This clone was seen once. V usage is TRBV7-9 and J usage is TRBJ1-4, with 11 bases that match TRBD1. This CDR3 spans 14 amino acids. Per germline, CDR1 SEHNR and CDR2 FQNEAQ (reference sequence). With V trimmed by 5 bases and J by 7 bases, 3 bases remained unmatched. For the CDR3, the DNA is TGTGCCAGCAGCGTGGGACAGGGGGGTGAAAAACTGTTTTTT. Its protein product is CASSVGQGGEKLFF.

The chain employs TRBV7-9 and TRBJ1-5, with a weak D call TRBD1 (5 bases). Deletions cut 5 bases from V and 2 bases from J, with 13 bases between. This CDR3 has 15 amino acids. Germline CDR1 is SEHNR and CDR2 is FQNEAQ (reference sequence). CDR3 bases: TGTGCCAGCAGCCCGGCGGGGCAGGGCAATCAGCCCCAGCATTTT. It encodes CASSPAGQGNQPQHF.

This clone was counted a single time. The CDR3 protein is CASSLWTGVSTDTQYF. The CDR3 DNA reads as TGCGCCAGCAGCTTGTGGACAGGTGTCAGCACAGATACGCAGTATTTT. The chain combines TRBV5-1 with TRBJ2-3, with 7 bases matching TRBD1. The junction had 5 bases not matched to a gene; V was cut back by 1 base and J by 0 bases. Germline lookup yields CDR1 SGHRS and CDR2 YFSETQ. The CDR3 consists of 16 residues.

V usage is TRBV27 and J usage is TRBJ2-3; 10 bases agree with TRBD2. Germline V CDR1 and CDR2: MNHEY, SMNVEV (reference sequence). The CDR3 extends over 15 amino acids. With V trimmed by 3 bases and J by 4 bases, 4 bases remained unmatched. Written as DNA, the CDR3 is TGTGCCAGCAGTTTCCCTAGCGGGAGCCCAGATACGCAGTATTTT. Protein sequence: CASSFPSGSPDTQYF.

V gene TRBV7-8 combines with J gene TRBJ2-1; 9 bases fit TRBD2. Germline V gives CDR1 SGHVS, CDR2 FQNEAQ. This CDR3 spans 13 amino acids. J lost 14 bases, V lost 6 bases, and 11 bases had no gene match. The CDR3 DNA reads TGTGCCAGCAGGGAGGCGCGGGGGGGTGGCAAGTTCTTC. Protein product: CASREARGGGKFF.

The V and J genes are TRBV5-1 and TRBJ2-3, with D possibly matching TRBD2 (6 bases). Germline-derived CDR1 and CDR2 are SGHRS and YFSETQ. Deletions cut 4 bases from V and 6 bases from J, with 12 bases between. The CDR3 is made up of 13 amino acids. The CDR3 coding sequence is TGCGCCAGCAGCCTACCAAGCGGGGATACGCAGTATTTT. Its protein is CASSLPSGDTQYF.

The genes are TRBV6-5 and TRBJ1-1; 10 bases fit TRBD1. The germline CDR1 and CDR2 sequences are MNHEY and SVGAGI. The V gene end was trimmed by 4 bases and the J gene end by 5 bases; junction bases not matched to a gene: 7. The CDR3 is 15 amino acids. The CDR3 here is CASSSSGTGVTEAFF. Here the CDR3 DNA reads TGTGCCAGCAGTTCGAGCGGGACAGGGGTTACTGAAGCTTTCTTT.

This chain links TRBV14 with TRBJ1-4, with 8 bases identical to TRBD1. Unmatched junction bases numbered 3, after V lost 0 bases and J lost 6 bases. The CDR3 sequence is 15 residues long. Germline CDR1 is SGHDN and CDR2 is FVKESK. Written as DNA, the CDR3 is TGTGCCAGCAGCCAAGAGACAGGGGCCTATGAAAAACTGTTTTTT. This encodes CASSQETGAYEKLFF.

The genes are TRBV12-5 and TRBJ1-1; no reliable D call. The germline gives CDR1 LGHNT, CDR2 FRNRAP. The CDR3 has 13 amino acids. V was trimmed by 1 base and J by 0 bases, leaving 3 bases between them. In nucleotides, the CDR3 is TGTGCTAGTGGTTTGGCAGTGAACACTGAAGCTTTCTTT. Amino acid sequence: CASGLAVNTEAFF. The whole variable domain, remainder taken from reference TRBV12-5 and TRBJ1-1, is DARVTQTPRHKVTEMGQEVTMRCQPILGHNTVFWYRQTMMQGLELLAYFRNRAPLDDSGMPKDRFSAEMPDATLATLKIQPSEPRDSAVYFCASGLAVNTEAFFGQGTRLTVV.

The rearrangement uses TRBV28 and TRBJ1-2; 8 bases are shared with TRBD1. Germline V lookup: CDR1 MDHEN, CDR2 SYDVKM. The length of the CDR3 is 14 residues. V lost 1 base to trimming and J lost 4 bases; unmatched junction nucleotides: 2. CDR3 in DNA: TGTGCCAGCAGTTTATTTACAGGGGGCTATGGCTACACCTTC. Amino acids: CASSLFTGGYGYTF.

This rearrangement joins TRBV7-9 to TRBJ1-1; possible D gene TRBD1, 6 bases. CDR3 length: 14 residues. Trimming removed 7 bases from V and 3 bases from J, with 15 bases in between. Germline V gene lookup returns CDR1 SEHNR and CDR2 FQNEAQ (reference sequence). CDR3 amino acids: CASNTRTADTEAFF. CDR3 sequence (DNA): TGTGCCAGCAACACCAGGACAGCGGACACTGAAGCTTTCTTT. The whole variable domain, filled in from reference TRBV7-9 and TRBJ1-1, reads DTGVSQNPRHKITKRGQNVTFRCDPISEHNRLYWYRQTLGQGPEFLTYFQNEAQLEKSRLLSDRFSAERPKGSFSTLEIQRTEQGDSAMYLCASNTRTADTEAFFGQGTRLTVV.

The V and J genes are TRBV28 and TRBJ2-7; D gene ambiguous. The V and J ends lost 6 bases and 2 bases respectively, with 14 bases between them. Looked up from germline, CDR1 is MDHEN and CDR2 is SYDVKM. CDR3 length: 14 amino acids. CDR3 DNA: TGTGCCAGCAGCCCCCCCAGCGACGCCTACGAGCAGTACGTC. Residues: CASSPPSDAYEQYV.

The gene calls are TRBV27 and TRBJ1-4, with 9 bases matching TRBD1. After removal of 3 bases from V and 5 bases from J, the junction contained 7 bases not matched to a gene. Germline loops: CDR1 MNHEY, CDR2 SMNVEV (reference sequence). This CDR3 spans 16 amino acids. The CDR3 DNA sequence: TGTGCCAGCAGTTTTTTGGGGACAGGGCTGAATGAAAAACTGTTTTTT. Protein: CASSFLGTGLNEKLFF.

The rearrangement uses TRBV29-1 and TRBJ1-2; 7 nucleotides line up with TRBD1. This CDR3 has 15 amino acids. Germline V lookup: CDR1 SQVTM, CDR2 ANQGSEA. The V segment lost 2 bases and the J segment 5 bases; nucleotides outside the gene matches: 11. The CDR3 DNA is TGCAGCGTTGAACAGGGGGATTCCGGGATTTATGGCTACACCTTC. Its translation: CSVEQGDSGIYGYTF.

V gene TRBV3-1 (or the pseudogene TRBV3-2) combines with J gene TRBJ1-5; D perhaps matches TRBD1 (5 bases). Germline V CDR1 and CDR2: LGHDT, YNNKEL (reference sequence). There are 15 residues in the CDR3. Trimming pared 1 base from V and 4 bases from J, leaving 11 bases between. CDR3 nucleotides: TGTGCCAGCAGCCAAGGCTCAGGGAAGAATCAGCCCCAGCATTTT. Protein sequence: CASSQGSGKNQPQHF.

The count of this clone is one. The rearrangement uses TRBV5-1 and TRBJ2-5, with TRBD1 identical over 7 bases. The CDR3 consists of 14 residues. V gave up 4 bases and J gave up 5 bases; unmatched junction bases: 8. The germline V gene has CDR1 SGHRS and CDR2 YFSETQ. In nucleotides, the CDR3 is TGCGCCAGCAGCCTGACAGGGCGGTCGGAGACCCAGTACTTC. It translates to CASSLTGRSETQYF.

The chain combines TRBV12-3 or TRBV12-4 with TRBJ2-2; TRBD2 is a possible D gene (5 bases). Trimming took off 6 bases at V and 6 bases at J, with 11 bases between the two ends. The CDR3 covers 13 residues. The CDR3 nucleotides are TGTGCCAGCAGCCTAGCTCGCCCCGGGGAGCTGTTTTTT. This translates into CASSLARPGELFF.

This chain connects TRBV3-1 (or the pseudogene TRBV3-2) to TRBJ2-7; D may be TRBD2 (6 bases). V was cut by 1 base and J by 2 bases, with 6 bases left in between. The CDR3 is made up of 13 amino acids. Germline assignment: CDR1 LGHDT and CDR2 YNNKEL (reference sequence). The CDR3: CASSQGGAYEQYV. Written as DNA, the CDR3 is TGTGCCAGCAGCCAAGGGGGGGCCTACGAGCAGTACGTC.

CDR3 sequence reads: CASSERDRGRWDTIYF. CDR3 bases: TGTGCCAGCAGTGAAAGGGACAGGGGACGTTGGGACACCATATATTTT. This sequence joins TRBV6-1 and TRBJ1-3, with 10 bases lining up with TRBD1. V shed 2 bases and J 8 bases; nucleotides not matched to a gene: 9. Germline-derived CDR1 and CDR2 are MNHNS and SASEGT. This CDR3 has 16 amino acids.

Notes on this clone: The sample holds other DNA sequences that translate to the same CDR3. The CDR3 DNA is TGTGCCAGCAGCCAAGATACTCGGGGGTATGGCTACACCTTC. It encodes CASSQDTRGYGYTF. V usage is TRBV3-1 (or the pseudogene TRBV3-2) and J usage is TRBJ1-2; perhaps TRBD1 as D (5 bases). Germline V gene data show CDR1 as LGHDT and CDR2 as YNNKEL (reference sequence). Deletions cut 0 bases from V and 5 bases from J, with 10 bases between. The CDR3 loop spans 14 amino acids.

V is TRBV11-3 and J is TRBJ2-1, with 8 positions matching TRBD2. The V segment lost 2 bases and the J segment 10 bases; nucleotides outside the gene matches: 10. The germline V gene has CDR1 SGHNT and CDR2 YENEEA. The CDR3 is 15 residues long. Here the CDR3 reads CASSLLGGAGWEQFF. DNA of the CDR3: TGTGCCAGCAGCTTACTCGGGGGGGCAGGATGGGAGCAGTTCTTC.

Only a few counts were recorded for this clone. J is TRBJ2-3 and V is TRBV24-1; TRBD2 matches at 10 bases. V lost 7 bases, J lost 5 bases, and 2 bases stayed unmatched. The CDR3 totals 13 residues. Germline CDR1 reads KGHDR; CDR2 reads SFDVKD. This CDR3 is CATRAGGVDTQYF. Here the CDR3 DNA reads TGTGCCACCAGAGCGGGAGGGGTAGATACGCAGTATTTT.

This sequence joins TRBV5-1 and TRBJ2-5; 10 bases agree with TRBD1. Trimming cost V 3 bases and J 5 bases; bases outside gene matches: 7. Germline lookup yields CDR1 SGHRS and CDR2 YFSETQ. This CDR3 has 15 residues. This chain's CDR3 is CASSSGDRGWETQYF. The CDR3 DNA sequence: TGCGCCAGCAGCTCGGGGGACAGGGGATGGGAGACCCAGTACTTC.

Only one count was recorded for this clone. The chain combines TRBV7-2 with TRBJ2-4, with TRBD2 matching over 9 bases. Germline values: CDR1 SGHTA, CDR2 FQGNSA. The CDR3 consists of 15 residues. Trimming took 4 bases from V and 0 from J; bases not matched to a gene: 1. The CDR3 loop reads CASSSSGVAKNIQYF. The CDR3 DNA reads as TGTGCCAGCAGCTCTAGCGGGGTAGCCAAAAACATTCAGTACTTC. Supplemented by reference TRBV7-2 and TRBJ2-4, the full variable domain reads GAGVSQSPSNKVTEKGKDVELRCDPISGHTALYWYRQSLGQGLEFLIYFQGNSAPDKSGLPSDRFSAERTGGSVSTLTIQRTQQEDSAVYLCASSSSGVAKNIQYFGAGTRLSVL.

The V and J genes are TRBV7-9 and TRBJ2-1, with no clear D. V lost 5 bases and J lost 8, with 16 bases in between. The germline V gene encodes CDR1 SEHNR and CDR2 FQNEAQ (reference sequence). The CDR3 loop spans 14 amino acids. CDR3 coding DNA: TGTGCCAGCAGCGGATCCGGGTCCCCCGATGAGCAGTTCTTC. Protein product: CASSGSGSPDEQFF.